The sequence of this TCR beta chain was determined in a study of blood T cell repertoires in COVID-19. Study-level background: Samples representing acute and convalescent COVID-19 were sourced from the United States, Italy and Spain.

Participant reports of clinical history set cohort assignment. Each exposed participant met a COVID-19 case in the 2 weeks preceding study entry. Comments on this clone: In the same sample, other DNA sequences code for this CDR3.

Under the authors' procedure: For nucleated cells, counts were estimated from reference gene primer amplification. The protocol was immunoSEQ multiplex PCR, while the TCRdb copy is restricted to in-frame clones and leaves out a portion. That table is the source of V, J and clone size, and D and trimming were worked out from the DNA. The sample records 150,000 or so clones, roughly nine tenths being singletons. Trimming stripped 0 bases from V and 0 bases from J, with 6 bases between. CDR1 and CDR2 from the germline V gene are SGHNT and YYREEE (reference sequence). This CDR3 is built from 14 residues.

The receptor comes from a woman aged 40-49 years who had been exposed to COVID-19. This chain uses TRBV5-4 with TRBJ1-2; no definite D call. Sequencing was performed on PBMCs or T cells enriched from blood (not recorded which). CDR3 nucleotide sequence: TGTGCCAGCAGCTTGGGCCAGGCTAACTATGGCTACACCTTC. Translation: CASSLGQANYGYTF.